Given below is one TCR beta chain in context. Its antigen is currently unknown. This specimen comes from a study of shared clonotypes between healthy human individuals. Study-wide context: There were three CD4 naive, three CD4 memory, two CD8 naive and one CD8 memory plates per donor. Study-level points and caveats: Around 4.7% of naive CD4 clonotypes were shared across a few donors.

Sequencing was performed with immunoSEQ multiplex PCR; in TCRdb, only in-frame clones are kept and a portion is missing. The sample has some 2 million clones; about 95% are singletons. The receptor comes from a man aged 18-30 years in good health. The sample comprised naive CD4+ T cells sorted from blood. Stated subset: CD45RA+ positively selected.

CDR3 nucleotide sequence: TGTGCCAGCAAATCAGGGTCCAATCAGCCCCAGCATTTT. This translates into CASKSGSNQPQHF. J is TRBJ1-5 and V is TRBV27; D perhaps matches TRBD1 (5 bases). Germline CDR1 and CDR2: MNHEY and SMNVEV (reference sequence). V was cut by 7 bases and J by 3 bases, with 10 bases left in between. The CDR3 covers 13 residues.